Each of the 18 T cell receptor beta chains below was sequenced from the same sample in a study of blood T cells in healthy people across ages (dated by TCRdb to between 2014 and 2016). The library was made by 5' RACE. Instrument used: Illumina HiSeq 2500. The second PCR ran for roughly 7 to 12 cycles and used a J-beta primer mix along with a sample-barcoded 5' primer. The public sequencing data were trimmed at Q25 with fastp and processed into clonotypes with MiXCR by TCRdb, which kept only in-frame beta chains. Entries that share a CDR3 protein sequence are merged under the most common genes and DNA. For this sample the table gives 600,000 or so distinct CDR3 sequences, of which approximately 21% were detected only once. Of the sample, about 3.6% is held by the ten largest clones. The material sequenced was blood. These receptors all come from a man between 70 and 80 years old in good health.

This clonotype was seen repeatedly, ten times or more. The CDR3 sequence is CASSLSPTGHYGYTF. As DNA, the CDR3 is TGTGCCAGCAGTTTATCTCCGACAGGGCACTATGGCTACACCTTC. The V gene is TRBV27, the J gene TRBJ1-2, with TRBD1 identical over 7 bases. This CDR3 comprises 15 residues. Germline CDR1 reads MNHEY; CDR2 reads SMNVEV (reference sequence). Unmatched junction bases numbered 4, after V lost 0 bases and J lost 3 bases.

The genes are TRBV7-2 and TRBJ2-5; either TRBD1 or TRBD2 may supply D (7 bases each). The J call may be in error: the DNA end matches TRBJ2-7 better. The CDR3 runs 15 residues. Germline V gene lookup returns CDR1 SGHTA and CDR2 FQGNSA. Here the CDR3 DNA reads TGTGCCAGCAGCTTAGACGCGGGGGACAGCGACGAGCAGTACTTC. Amino acid sequence: CASSLDAGDSDEQYF.

This clonotype showed up just a few times. V usage is TRBV5-4 and J usage is TRBJ2-7, with 7 positions matching TRBD2. This CDR3 contains 13 residues. Germline loops: CDR1 SGHNT, CDR2 YYREEE (reference sequence). J was trimmed by 1 base and V by 4 bases; bases with no gene match: 2. CDR3 bases: TGTGCCAGCAGCAGGGAGGGATCCTACGAGCAGTACTTC. Amino acids: CASSREGSYEQYF.

The gene calls are TRBV28 and TRBJ2-3; the D gene is possibly TRBD2 (6 bases). V lost 3 bases and J lost 1, with 23 bases in between. Germline CDR1 MDHEN, CDR2 SYDVKM. The CDR3 runs to 19 residues. CDR3 coding DNA: TGTGCCAGCAGTTTCCTTTCGGGGGTGGGAGAAAGTGGCACAGATACGCAGTATTTT. Residues: CASSFLSGVGESGTDTQYF. Full variable domain (missing parts from reference TRBV28 and TRBJ2-3): DVKVTQSSRYLVKRTGEKVFLECVQDMDHENMFWYRQDPGLGLRLIYFSYDVKMKEKGDIPEGYSVSREKKERFSLILESASTNQTSMYLCASSFLSGVGESGTDTQYFGPGTRLTVL.

This clonotype was counted a few times. This chain joins TRBV20-1 and TRBJ1-1; D gene unclear. Germline V CDR1 and CDR2: DFQATT, SNEGSKA (reference sequence). With 4 bases removed from V and 0 bases from J, the gap between germline ends came to 6 bases. The CDR3 has 12 residues. In DNA form, the CDR3 reads TGCAGTGCTATCAGAATGAACACTGAAGCTTTCTTT. It encodes CSAIRMNTEAFF.

In its sample, this clonotype was seen a few times. The V gene is TRBV20-1, the J gene TRBJ1-4; TRBD1 aligns across 11 bases. The junction had 3 bases not matched to a gene; V was cut back by 7 bases and J by 5 bases. CDR1 and CDR2 (germline): DFQATT, SNEGSKA (reference sequence). This CDR3 contains 13 residues. The CDR3 DNA sequence: TGCAGTGACGGGACAGGGGGAAATGAAAAACTGTTTTTT. Protein: CSDGTGGNEKLFF.

For this clonotype: At one of its ends the junction is not consistent with the germline gene, which may arise from a read error. The V and J genes are TRBV3-1 and TRBJ2-3; TRBD2 matches at 8 bases. The CDR3 consists of 16 residues. Germline lookup yields CDR1 LGHDT and CDR2 YNNKEL (reference sequence). The CDR3 bases are TGTGCCAGCAGCCAATCCACTAGCGGACCCACAGATACGCAGTGTTTT. It codes for CASSQSTSGPTDTQCF.

Details on this clonotype: Sequence at one end of the junction differs from germline and may be a read error. The rearrangement uses TRBV6-1 and TRBJ2-1; 9 bases match TRBD2. The CDR3 length is 13 residues. From germline, CDR1 is MNHNS and CDR2 SASEGT. CDR3 DNA sequence: TGTGCCAGTCGGACTAGCGACTACGATGAGCAGTTCTTC. This sequence encodes CASRTSDYDEQFF.

This clonotype was counted only a few times. This chain joins TRBV12-3 or TRBV12-4 and TRBJ2-2; 9 bases are shared with TRBD2. J lost 5 bases, V lost 6 bases, and 7 bases had no gene match. This CDR3 has 15 amino acids. The CDR3 is CASSPLAGRTGELFF. The CDR3 nucleotides read TGTGCCAGCAGCCCTCTAGCGGGACGAACCGGGGAGCTGTTTTTT.

V gene TRBV3-1 combines with J gene TRBJ2-5; 7 bases map to TRBD1. The J call may be mistaken, given a closer DNA end match to TRBJ2-7. Germline V gene lookup returns CDR1 LGHDT and CDR2 YNNKEL (reference sequence). The CDR3 consists of 14 residues. The CDR3 spells CASSQGQGFHEQYF. For the CDR3, the DNA is TGTGCCAGCAGCCAAGGACAGGGTTTCCACGAGCAGTACTTC.

This clonotype was counted only a few times. The V gene is TRBV5-4, the J gene TRBJ2-7; D not resolved. Germline V gives CDR1 SGHNT, CDR2 YYREEE (reference sequence). V lost 0 bases and J 5 bases, leaving 12 bases between the germline ends. The CDR3 sequence is 14 residues long. CDR3 bases: TGTGCCAGCAGCTTGGTCGGGTCCTTTCACGAGCAGTACTTC. It specifies CASSLVGSFHEQYF.

The chain has TRBV18 and TRBJ2-5; 10 positions agree with TRBD1. The end of the DNA fits TRBJ2-7 better, so the J call may be wrong. The V gene's germline CDR1 is KGHSH and CDR2 LQKENI. This CDR3 spans 15 amino acids. As DNA, the CDR3 is TGTGCCAGCTCACCTCTGGGACAGGGGATCTACGAGCAGTACTTC. This codes for CASSPLGQGIYEQYF.

V usage is TRBV18 and J usage is TRBJ2-5; tentatively, D is TRBD2 (6 bases). V was shortened by 3 bases and J by 5 bases, with 10 bases between the two germline ends. This CDR3 region has 13 residues. Germline values: CDR1 KGHSH, CDR2 LQKENI. CDR3 DNA: TGTGCCAGCTCACCCCCTAGCGTGGAGACCCAGTACTTC. As protein: CASSPPSVETQYF. Full variable domain (remainder filled in from reference TRBV18 and TRBJ2-5): NAGVMQNPRHLVRRRGQEARLRCSPMKGHSHVYWYRQLPEEGLKFMVYLQKENIIDESGMPKERFSAEFPKEGPSILRIQQVVRGDSAAYFCASSPPSVETQYFGPGTRLLVL.

The genes are TRBV20-1 and TRBJ2-5; TRBD2 agrees at 12 bases. The last part of the DNA fits TRBJ2-1 better; the J call may be wrong. CDR1 is DFQATT and CDR2 is SNEGSKA in the germline V gene (reference sequence). This CDR3 contains 14 residues. CDR3 in DNA: TGCAGTGCTTTTCGACTAGCGGGGGACAATGAGCAGTTCTTC. Translated, it gives CSAFRLAGDNEQFF.

This clonotype was seen at least ten times. The chain uses TRBV11-2 and TRBJ2-1; 13 nucleotides line up with TRBD2. With V trimmed by 1 base and J by 7 bases, 4 bases remained unmatched. Germline V gives CDR1 SGHAT, CDR2 FQNNGV. The CDR3 runs 16 residues. CDR3 sequence (DNA): TGTGCCAGCAGCTTAGGGCGGACTAGCGGGAGTAATGAGCAGTTCTTC. Protein: CASSLGRTSGSNEQFF.

This clonotype was seen a handful of times. Sequence at one end of the junction differs from germline and may be a read error. CDR3 amino acids: CASSPTPDHGLNF. The DNA of the CDR3 is TGTGCCAGCAGCCCCACGCCTGACCACGGCCTGAACTTC. This chain connects TRBV11-2 to TRBJ2-7; no clear D gene. The CDR3 sequence is 13 residues long. Germline V CDR1 and CDR2: SGHAT, FQNNGV. The full variable domain, rest sourced from reference TRBV11-2 and TRBJ2-7, is EAGVAQSPRYKIIEKRQSVAFWCNPISGHATLYWYQQILGQGPKLLIQFQNNGVVDDSQLPKDRFSAERLKGVDSTLKIQPAKLEDSAVYLCASSPTPDHGLNFGPGTRLTVT.

This clonotype was counted between two and nine times. This sequence joins TRBV10-3 and TRBJ2-6, with 11 bases lining up with TRBD2. The germline CDR1 and CDR2 sequences are ENHRY and SYGVKD. With 10 bases clipped from V and 0 bases from J, the junction kept 17 bases outside the gene matches. The CDR3 covers 20 residues. The CDR3 DNA is TGTGCCACCACAGGATTGAAGACTAGCGGGACGATCTCTGGGGCCAACGTCCTGACTTTC. Its protein is CATTGLKTSGTISGANVLTF.

This clonotype showed up just a few times. The chain employs TRBV5-6 and TRBJ2-4; tentatively, D is TRBD1 (7 bases). With 2 bases removed from V and 2 bases from J, the gap between germline ends came to 11 bases. From germline, CDR1 is SGHDT and CDR2 YYEEEE. The CDR3 totals 15 residues. The CDR3 region is CASSFRGVSKNIQYF. The CDR3 region has the DNA TGTGCCAGCAGCTTCAGGGGGGTATCCAAAAACATTCAGTACTTC.